This T cell receptor (beta chain) was captured by sequencing in a study of blood T cell repertoires in COVID-19. Background on the study: Sites in the United States, Italy and Spain provided acute and convalescent COVID-19 samples. Sources were T cells, B-cell-depleted T cells, or PBMCs; the material itself was cDNA or gDNA.

This clone was seen only once. The age range of participants was about 18 to 95 years, with residence in approximately 25 US areas. Participants were placed into cohorts based on the clinical history they reported. Only in-frame clones appear in the TCRdb table, and some are missing; sequencing was by immunoSEQ multiplex PCR. The data contain roughly 330,000 clones, around 87% of them seen just once; the ten biggest clones take up over 4%. The TCR was taken from a woman aged 25 to 39 who had recovered from COVID-19. The sample consisted of PBMCs or T cells enriched from blood (not recorded which).

Written as DNA, the CDR3 is TGTGCCAGCCCCACAACGGTTGAGGCAGCATCTAACTATGGCTACACCTTC. This encodes CASPTTVEAASNYGYTF. The chain uses TRBV2 and TRBJ1-2; no clear D. CDR3 length equals 17 residues. The V and J ends lost 8 bases and 0 bases respectively, with 22 bases between them. The germline gives CDR1 SNHLY, CDR2 FYNNEI.